Sequencing of this T cell receptor beta chain was carried out in a study of identical twins. Only a few counts were recorded for this clonotype. Its target is unknown. V lost 3 bases and J 1 base, leaving 12 bases between the germline ends. Germline CDR1 is LGHNA and CDR2 is YSLEER. The CDR3 totals 15 residues. cDNA molecules carried unique molecular identifiers, and template switching added a universal primer site. One entry per CDR3 protein, called by TCRdb with MiXCR from the 5' RACE reads. The sample yields about 200,000 distinct CDR3 sequences, more than 9% seen once. Study-level points and caveats: There was an excess of low generation probability in the out-of-frame alpha sequences that twins shared. Fewer insertions marked abundant cord blood beta clonotypes; young adult naive trended weakly, memory not at all.

This receptor was taken from a man aged 45-65 years in good health. The material sequenced was memory T cells sorted from blood. The genes are TRBV4-3 and TRBJ1-1; no firm D call. The CDR3 sequence: CASSHVPDRNTEAFF. CDR3 DNA: TGCGCCAGCAGCCATGTCCCGGATAGGAACACTGAAGCTTTCTTT.